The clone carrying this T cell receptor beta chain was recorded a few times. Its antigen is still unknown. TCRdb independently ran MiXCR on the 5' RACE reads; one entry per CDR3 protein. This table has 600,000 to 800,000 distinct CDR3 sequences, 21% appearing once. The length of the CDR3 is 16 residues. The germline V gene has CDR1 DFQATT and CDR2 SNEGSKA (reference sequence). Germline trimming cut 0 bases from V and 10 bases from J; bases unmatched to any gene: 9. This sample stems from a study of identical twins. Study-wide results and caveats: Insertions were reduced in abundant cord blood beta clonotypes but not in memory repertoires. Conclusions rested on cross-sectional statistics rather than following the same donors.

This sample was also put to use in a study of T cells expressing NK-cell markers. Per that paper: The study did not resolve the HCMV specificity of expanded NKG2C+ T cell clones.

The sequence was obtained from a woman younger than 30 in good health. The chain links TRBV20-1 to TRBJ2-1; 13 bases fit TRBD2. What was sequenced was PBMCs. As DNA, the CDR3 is TGCAGTGCTAGAGATTTTACTAGCGGGGGGGCGGGGGAGCAGTTCTTC. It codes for CSARDFTSGGAGEQFF.